The 15 T cell receptor beta chains presented below share a single source sample, sequenced in a study of T cell responses to AZD1222 COVID-19 vaccine. The data were produced by immunoSEQ multiplex PCR, yet TCRdb's version contains in-frame clones alone and is incomplete. The data hold 99,000 or so clones, with about nine tenths observed a single time. Here the sequenced sample was peripheral blood, taken 28 days after the second dose of the MenACWY control vaccine. These receptors were obtained from an adult who received the MenACWY meningococcal vaccine as a control.

The CDR3 nucleotides read TGTGCCAGCAGGCCCCAGGAGGGGGCGCAGGATGAGCAGTTCTTC. It specifies CASRPQEGAQDEQFF. The chain has TRBV27 and TRBJ2-1; TRBD1 might be the D (7 bases). The CDR3 covers 15 residues. Germline CDR1 and CDR2: MNHEY and SMNVEV (reference sequence). With 6 bases removed from V and 8 bases from J, the gap between germline ends came to 20 bases.

J is TRBJ1-4 and V is TRBV18; no clear D gene. Germline values: CDR1 KGHSH, CDR2 LQKENI. V was shortened by 1 base and J by 3 bases, with 9 bases between the two germline ends. The CDR3 has 15 residues. The CDR3 reads CASSPQDGSNEKLFF. CDR3 sequence (DNA): TGTGCCAGCTCACCACAGGACGGATCTAATGAAAAACTGTTTTTT. Full variable domain (missing parts from reference TRBV18 and TRBJ1-4): NAGVMQNPRHLVRRRGQEARLRCSPMKGHSHVYWYRQLPEEGLKFMVYLQKENIIDESGMPKERFSAEFPKEGPSILRIQQVVRGDSAAYFCASSPQDGSNEKLFFGSGTQLSVL.

The rearrangement links TRBV29-1 to TRBJ2-5, with 7 bases that match TRBD1. This CDR3 comprises 12 residues. V trimming: 4 bases; J trimming: 5 bases; junction bases outside the gene matches: 4. Germline CDR1 and CDR2: SQVTM and ANQGSEA. CDR3 sequence reads: CSVGQGRETQYF. The CDR3 DNA sequence: TGCAGCGTTGGACAGGGTAGGGAGACCCAGTACTTC.

This clone was seen a single time. V usage is TRBV19 and J usage is TRBJ1-5; D is unclear. Trimming removed 2 bases from V and 0 bases from J, with 8 bases in between. The CDR3 is 15 amino acids. Looked up from germline, CDR1 is LNHDA and CDR2 is SQIVND (reference sequence). CDR3 residues: CASSISLYSNQPQHF. The DNA of the CDR3 is TGTGCCAGTAGTATAAGCCTATATAGCAATCAGCCCCAGCATTTT. Variable domain in full (rest from reference TRBV19 and TRBJ1-5): DGGITQSPKYLFRKEGQNVTLSCEQNLNHDAMYWYRQDPGQGLRLIYYSQIVNDFQKGDIAEGYSVSREKKESFPLTVTSAQKNPTAFYLCASSISLYSNQPQHFGDGTRLSIL.

The chain joins TRBV5-1 to TRBJ1-4; D possibly corresponds to TRBD1 (5 bases). Germline V gene data show CDR1 as SGHRS and CDR2 as YFSETQ. V shed 2 bases and J shed 5 bases, with 10 bases lying between them. The CDR3 is 14 amino acids. In nucleotides, the CDR3 is TGCGCCAGCAGCTTTACGGGGGGAAATGAAAAACTGTTTTTT. It translates to CASSFTGGNEKLFF. Full variable domain (outside the CDR3, taken from reference TRBV5-1 and TRBJ1-4): KAGVTQTPRYLIKTRGQQVTLSCSPISGHRSVSWYQQTPGQGLQFLFEYFSETQRNKGNFPGRFSGRQFSNSRSEMNVSTLELGDSALYLCASSFTGGNEKLFFGSGTQLSVL.

The chain has TRBV24-1 and TRBJ2-1; TRBD1 might be the D (6 bases). CDR1 and CDR2 from the germline V gene are KGHDR and SFDVKD. The CDR3 extends over 17 amino acids. With 0 bases removed from V and 8 bases from J, the gap between germline ends came to 19 bases. The DNA of the CDR3 is TGTGCCACCAGTGATTTGCAGCCGATTACAGGGAAAGATGAGCAGTTCTTC. Its protein is CATSDLQPITGKDEQFF.

V gene TRBV25-1 combines with J gene TRBJ2-3; TRBD1 aligns across 8 bases. Looked up from germline, CDR1 is MGHDK and CDR2 is SYGVNS. The CDR3 extends over 16 amino acids. After removal of 2 bases from V and 3 bases from J, the junction contained 7 bases not matched to a gene. The CDR3 DNA reads as TGTGCCAGCAGTGAAAATTGGCAGGGGGCAACAGATACGCAGTATTTT. It encodes CASSENWQGATDTQYF.

As DNA, the CDR3 is TGTGCCAGCAATCCGGACAGGGTCAATTCACCCCTCCACTTT. Protein sequence: CASNPDRVNSPLHF. The chain is built from TRBV27 and TRBJ1-6, with 8 bases aligning to TRBD1. The CDR3 runs 14 residues. With V trimmed by 7 bases and J by 7 bases, 6 bases remained unmatched. Germline-derived CDR1 and CDR2 are MNHEY and SMNVEV (reference sequence).

The chain has TRBV6-6 and TRBJ1-4; TRBD1 agrees at 7 bases. Trimming took 6 bases from V and 7 from J; bases not matched to a gene: 5. Germline V lookup: CDR1 MNHNY, CDR2 SVGAGI (reference sequence). This CDR3 comprises 13 residues. Here the CDR3 reads CASRDRDGEKLFF. CDR3 in DNA: TGTGCCAGCAGAGACAGGGATGGTGAAAAACTGTTTTTT.

The genes are TRBV6-2 or TRBV6-3 and TRBJ1-2; no clear D gene. Germline V gives CDR1 MNHEY, CDR2 SVGEGT. Trimming cost V 5 bases and J 2 bases, with 18 bases left between them. The CDR3 extends over 16 amino acids. CDR3 amino acids: CASSHPAADLNYGYTF. For the CDR3, the DNA is TGTGCCAGCAGTCACCCCGCGGCAGATTTAAACTATGGCTACACCTTC.

This clone was observed a single time. V is TRBV12-3 or TRBV12-4 and J is TRBJ2-5, with D unresolved. The V end lost 9 bases, the J end lost 6 bases, and 17 bases lay between the germline ends. The length of the CDR3 is 13 residues. The CDR3 DNA reads as TGTGCCAGTCGGGTGGCGGTTTCGAAGACCCAGTACTTC. Amino acid sequence: CASRVAVSKTQYF.

The chain is built from TRBV7-2 and TRBJ2-7; TRBD2 matches at 8 bases. The germline V gene encodes CDR1 SGHTA and CDR2 FQGNSA. Trimming removed 5 bases from V and 4 bases from J; junction bases left unmatched: 4. The CDR3 covers 13 residues. CDR3 sequence: CASSPGGGYEQYF. As DNA, the CDR3 is TGTGCCAGCAGCCCCGGGGGGGGGTACGAGCAGTACTTC.

The sample holds one count of this clone. The chain recombines TRBV10-3 with TRBJ2-1; 9 bases fit TRBD2. The V segment lost 6 bases and the J segment 7 bases; nucleotides outside the gene matches: 10. This CDR3 comprises 15 residues. Per germline, CDR1 ENHRY and CDR2 SYGVKD. CDR3 coding DNA: TGTGCCATCAGAAGGGCTAGCGGGGATGGAAATGAGCAGTTCTTC. Translation gives CAIRRASGDGNEQFF.

V gene TRBV6-2 or TRBV6-3 combines with J gene TRBJ2-7; no clear D gene. V lost 6 bases and J lost 3, with 12 bases in between. The CDR3 extends over 13 amino acids. Looked up from germline, CDR1 is MNHEY and CDR2 is SVGEGT. This chain's CDR3 is CASSPGWGYEQYF. In DNA, the CDR3 is TGTGCCAGCAGCCCCGGTTGGGGCTACGAGCAGTACTTC.

This clone was recorded a few times. The genes are TRBV11-2 and TRBJ1-1, with D possibly being TRBD1 (6 bases). The CDR3 spans 13 residues. Trimming shortened V by 6 bases and J by 3 bases, and 11 bases separated the two germline ends. Germline assignment: CDR1 SGHAT and CDR2 FQNNGV. The DNA of the CDR3 is TGTGCCAGCAGGTATAGACAGGACACTGAAGCTTTCTTT. As protein: CASRYRQDTEAFF.